This T cell receptor (beta chain) originates from a study of early T cells in non-severe SARS-CoV-2 infection. TCRdb fed the 5' RACE reads into MiXCR, producing one record per CDR3 protein. The top ten clones hold 0.95% to 1.5% of a sample with tens of thousands of distinct CDR3 sequences, around 12% of them seen once. This clonotype came up many times. This CDR3 region has 13 residues. Germline V gene lookup returns CDR1 SGHTA and CDR2 FQGTGA. V lost 6 bases and J lost 9, with 15 bases in between. The clonotype comes from an adult who was a healthcare worker with PCR-confirmed SARS-CoV-2 infection or an uninfected control (not recorded which). The donor label of this sample is uncertain. The chain uses TRBV7-3 and TRBJ2-1; D tentatively reads TRBD1 or TRBD2 (6 bases each). Sequences were derived from whole blood, sampled at baseline. CDR3 nucleotides: TGTGCCAGCAGTAAAGGGTCGGGGGCTGAGCAGTTCTTC. Translated: CASSKGSGAEQFF.